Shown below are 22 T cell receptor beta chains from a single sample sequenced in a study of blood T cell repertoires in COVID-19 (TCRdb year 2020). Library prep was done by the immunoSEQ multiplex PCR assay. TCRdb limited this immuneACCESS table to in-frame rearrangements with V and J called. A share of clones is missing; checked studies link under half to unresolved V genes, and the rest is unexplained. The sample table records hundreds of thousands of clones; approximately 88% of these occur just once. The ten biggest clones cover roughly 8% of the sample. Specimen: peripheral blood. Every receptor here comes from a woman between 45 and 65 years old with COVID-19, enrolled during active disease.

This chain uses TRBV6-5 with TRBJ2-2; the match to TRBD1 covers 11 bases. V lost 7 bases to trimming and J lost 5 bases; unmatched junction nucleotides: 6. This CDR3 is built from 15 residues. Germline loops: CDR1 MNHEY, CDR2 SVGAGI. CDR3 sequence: CASITRDRGTGELFF. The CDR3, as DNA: TGTGCCAGCATCACCCGGGACAGGGGGACCGGGGAGCTGTTTTTT.

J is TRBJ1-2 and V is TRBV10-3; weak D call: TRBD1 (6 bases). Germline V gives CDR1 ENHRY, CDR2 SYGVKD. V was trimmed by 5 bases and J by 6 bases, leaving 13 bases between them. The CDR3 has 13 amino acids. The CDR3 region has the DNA TGTGCCATCAGTCAAGCACAGGGAGATGGCTACACCTTC. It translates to CAISQAQGDGYTF.

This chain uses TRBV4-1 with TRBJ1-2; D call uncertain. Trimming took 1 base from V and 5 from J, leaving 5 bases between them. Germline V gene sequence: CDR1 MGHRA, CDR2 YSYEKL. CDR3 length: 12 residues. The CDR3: CASSQGTYGYTF. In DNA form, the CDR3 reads TGCGCCAGCAGCCAAGGGACTTATGGCTACACCTTC.

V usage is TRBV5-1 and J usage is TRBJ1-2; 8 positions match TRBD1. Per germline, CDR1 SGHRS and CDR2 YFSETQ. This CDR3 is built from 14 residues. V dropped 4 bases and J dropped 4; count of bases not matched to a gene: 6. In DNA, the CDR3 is TGCGCCAGCAGCGTGACAGGGGCCGTCTATGGCTACACCTTC. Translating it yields CASSVTGAVYGYTF. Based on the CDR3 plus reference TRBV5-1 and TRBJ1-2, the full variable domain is KAGVTQTPRYLIKTRGQQVTLSCSPISGHRSVSWYQQTPGQGLQFLFEYFSETQRNKGNFPGRFSGRQFSNSRSEMNVSTLELGDSALYLCASSVTGAVYGYTFGSGTRLTVV.

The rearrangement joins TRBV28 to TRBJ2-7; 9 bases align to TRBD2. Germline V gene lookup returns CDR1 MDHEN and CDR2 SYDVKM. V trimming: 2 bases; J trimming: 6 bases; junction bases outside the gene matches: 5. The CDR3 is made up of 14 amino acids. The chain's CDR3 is CASSLAGGPGEQYF. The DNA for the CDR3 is TGTGCCAGCAGTTTAGCGGGGGGGCCGGGCGAGCAGTACTTC.

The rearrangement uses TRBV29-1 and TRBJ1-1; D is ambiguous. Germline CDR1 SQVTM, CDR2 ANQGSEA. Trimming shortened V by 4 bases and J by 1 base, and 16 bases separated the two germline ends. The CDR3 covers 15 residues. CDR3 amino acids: CSVVGDPKKNTEAFF. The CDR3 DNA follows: TGCAGCGTTGTGGGAGACCCGAAAAAGAACACTGAAGCTTTCTTT.

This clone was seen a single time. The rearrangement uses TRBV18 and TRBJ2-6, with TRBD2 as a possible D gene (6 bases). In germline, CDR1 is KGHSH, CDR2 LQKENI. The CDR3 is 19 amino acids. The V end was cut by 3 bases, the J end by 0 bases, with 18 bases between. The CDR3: CASSPAEGSRFSGANVLTF. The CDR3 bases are TGTGCCAGCTCACCCGCGGAGGGTTCGAGGTTCTCTGGGGCCAACGTCCTGACTTTC.

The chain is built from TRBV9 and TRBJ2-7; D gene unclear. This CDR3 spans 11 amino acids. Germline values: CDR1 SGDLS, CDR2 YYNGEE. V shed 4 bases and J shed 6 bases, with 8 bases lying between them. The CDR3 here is CASSSSLEQYF. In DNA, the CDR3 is TGTGCCAGCAGCTCCTCCCTCGAGCAGTACTTC.

The CDR3 loop reads CASSEGLVGSYEQYF. CDR3 nucleotide sequence: TGTGCCAGCAGTGAGGGCCTGGTGGGCTCCTACGAGCAGTACTTC. The chain carries TRBV6-1 and TRBJ2-7; D is unresolved. The V gene's germline CDR1 is MNHNS and CDR2 SASEGT. The V gene lost 3 bases and the J gene lost 0 bases, with 12 bases spanning the gap. The CDR3 contains 15 residues.

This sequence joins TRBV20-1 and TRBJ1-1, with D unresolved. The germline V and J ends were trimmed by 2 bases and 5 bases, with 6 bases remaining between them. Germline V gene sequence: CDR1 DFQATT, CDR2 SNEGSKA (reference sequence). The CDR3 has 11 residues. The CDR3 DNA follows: TGCAGTGCTAGAACCAGGACTGAAGCTTTCTTT. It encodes CSARTRTEAFF.

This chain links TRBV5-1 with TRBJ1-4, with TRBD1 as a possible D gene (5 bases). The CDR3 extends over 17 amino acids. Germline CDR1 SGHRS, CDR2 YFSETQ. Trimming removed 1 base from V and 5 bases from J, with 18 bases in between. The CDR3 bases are TGCGCCAGCAGCTTGCTTCCCCAGGACACGTCCAATGAAAAACTGTTTTTT. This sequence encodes CASSLLPQDTSNEKLFF.

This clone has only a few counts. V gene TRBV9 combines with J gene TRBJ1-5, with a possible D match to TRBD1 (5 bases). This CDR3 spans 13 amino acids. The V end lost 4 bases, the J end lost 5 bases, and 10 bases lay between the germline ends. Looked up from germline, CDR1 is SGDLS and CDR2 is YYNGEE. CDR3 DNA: TGTGCCAGCAGCTGGGGGGACGATCAGCCCCAGCATTTT. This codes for CASSWGDDQPQHF.

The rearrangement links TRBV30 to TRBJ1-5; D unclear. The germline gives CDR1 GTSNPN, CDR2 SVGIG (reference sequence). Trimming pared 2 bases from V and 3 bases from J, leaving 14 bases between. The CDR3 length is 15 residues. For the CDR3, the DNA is TGTGCCTGGAGTACAGAAGGGAGGGCCAATCAGCCCCAGCATTTT. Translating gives CAWSTEGRANQPQHF.

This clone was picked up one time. CDR3 nucleotides: TGTGCCAGCTCACCGTTGACCGGAGACACCGGGGAGCTGTTTTTT. Amino acids: CASSPLTGDTGELFF. The chain combines TRBV18 with TRBJ2-2; D gene ambiguous. CDR1 KGHSH and CDR2 LQKENI come from the germline V gene. The CDR3 has 15 residues. The V gene lost 3 bases and the J gene lost 3 bases, with 11 bases spanning the gap.

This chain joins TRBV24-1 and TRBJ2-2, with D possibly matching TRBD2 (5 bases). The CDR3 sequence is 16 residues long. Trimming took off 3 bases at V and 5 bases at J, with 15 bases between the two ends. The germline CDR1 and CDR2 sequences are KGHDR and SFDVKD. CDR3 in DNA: TGTGCCACCAGTGATGTCCACCCTGCGGGTACCGGGGAGCTGTTTTTT. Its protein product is CATSDVHPAGTGELFF.

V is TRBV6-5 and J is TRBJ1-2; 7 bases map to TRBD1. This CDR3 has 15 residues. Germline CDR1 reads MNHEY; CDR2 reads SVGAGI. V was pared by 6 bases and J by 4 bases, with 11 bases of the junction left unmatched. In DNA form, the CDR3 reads TGTGCCAGCAGCTCTGACAGGGAGCGGATCTATGGCTACACCTTC. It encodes CASSSDRERIYGYTF.

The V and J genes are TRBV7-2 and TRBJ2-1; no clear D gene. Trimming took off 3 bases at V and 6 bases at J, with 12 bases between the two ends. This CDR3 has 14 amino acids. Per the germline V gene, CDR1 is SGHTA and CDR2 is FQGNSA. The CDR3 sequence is CASSLFVPSNEQFF. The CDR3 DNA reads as TGTGCCAGCAGCTTGTTTGTACCGAGCAATGAGCAGTTCTTC. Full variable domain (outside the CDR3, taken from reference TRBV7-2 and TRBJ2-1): GAGVSQSPSNKVTEKGKDVELRCDPISGHTALYWYRQSLGQGLEFLIYFQGNSAPDKSGLPSDRFSAERTGGSVSTLTIQRTQQEDSAVYLCASSLFVPSNEQFFGPGTRLTVL.

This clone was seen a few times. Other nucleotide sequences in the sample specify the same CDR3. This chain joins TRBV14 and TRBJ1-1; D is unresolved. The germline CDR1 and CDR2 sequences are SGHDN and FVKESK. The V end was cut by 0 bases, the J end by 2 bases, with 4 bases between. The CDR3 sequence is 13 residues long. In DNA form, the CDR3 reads TGTGCCAGCAGCCAAGATTCAAACACTGAAGCTTTCTTT. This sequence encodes CASSQDSNTEAFF.

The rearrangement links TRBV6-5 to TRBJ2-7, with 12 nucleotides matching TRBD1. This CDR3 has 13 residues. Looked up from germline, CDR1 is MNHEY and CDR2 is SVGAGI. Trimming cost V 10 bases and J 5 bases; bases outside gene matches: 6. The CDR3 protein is CAIPGTGGHEQYF. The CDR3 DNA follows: TGTGCCATCCCCGGGACAGGGGGCCACGAGCAGTACTTC.

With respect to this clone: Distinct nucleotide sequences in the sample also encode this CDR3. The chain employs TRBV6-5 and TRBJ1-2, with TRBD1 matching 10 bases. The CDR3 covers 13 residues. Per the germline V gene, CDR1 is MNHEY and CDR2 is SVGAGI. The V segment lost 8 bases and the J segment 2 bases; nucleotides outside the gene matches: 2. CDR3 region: CASRDRGNYGYTF. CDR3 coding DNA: TGTGCCAGCCGGGACAGGGGCAACTATGGCTACACCTTC.

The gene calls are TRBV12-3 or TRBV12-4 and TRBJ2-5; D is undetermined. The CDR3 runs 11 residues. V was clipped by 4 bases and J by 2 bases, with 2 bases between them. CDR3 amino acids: CASSSQETQYF. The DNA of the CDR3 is TGTGCCAGCAGTTCTCAAGAGACCCAGTACTTC.

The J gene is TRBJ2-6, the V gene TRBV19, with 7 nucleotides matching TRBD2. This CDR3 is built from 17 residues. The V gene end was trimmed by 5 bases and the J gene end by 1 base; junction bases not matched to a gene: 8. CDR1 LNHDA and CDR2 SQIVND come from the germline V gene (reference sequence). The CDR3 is CASSPQRRGSGANVLTF. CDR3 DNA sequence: TGTGCCAGTAGTCCCCAGAGGCGGGGGTCTGGGGCCAACGTCCTGACTTTC.